This TCR beta chain came from a study of identical twins. Whole-study findings and limits: Cord blood's abundant beta clonotypes had fewer insertions, unlike memory repertoires. Less excess twin sharing appeared in beta out-of-frame sequences. The same donors were not followed; conclusions instead depended on cross-sectional statistical analysis.

Everyone who donated was a healthy Caucasian. About this clonotype: Its antigen remains unknown.

Germline V gene data show CDR1 as SGHRS and CDR2 as YFSETQ. CDR3 length: 15 amino acids. V was clipped by 0 bases and J by 5 bases; unmatched bases: 6. TCRdb re-derived calls from the 5' RACE reads in MiXCR, one entry per CDR3 protein. The data show around 370,000 distinct CDR3 sequences, around 9.7% seen once. This receptor was obtained from a woman aged 50 to 65 in good health. The chain links TRBV5-1 to TRBJ2-5; 8 nucleotides align to TRBD2. Sequencing was done on a sample of naive T cells sorted from blood. CDR3 sequence reads: CASSLALAEWETQYF. CDR3 coding DNA: TGCGCCAGCAGCTTGGCACTAGCGGAGTGGGAGACCCAGTACTTC.